The next 18 T cell receptor beta chains were all read from a single sample in a study of T cells in women clearing cervical HPV infection. Libraries were prepared by immunoSEQ multiplex PCR; TCRdb keeps only in-frame clonotypes and omits some of them. The table for this sample gives under 45,000 clones. Sequenced sample: blood buffy coat. The receptor set was obtained from a woman aged 18 to 75 with a cervical HPV16 infection that either progressed to CIN3+ or cleared (not recorded which).

About this clone: The sequenced fragment ends 3 residues before the CDR3 boundary, so the rest is inferred from the germline J gene. The rearrangement links TRBV18 to TRBJ2-4; TRBD1 agrees at 8 bases. The CDR3 consists of 15 residues. The germline gives CDR1 KGHSH, CDR2 LQKENI. The part of the CDR3 DNA that was read is TGTGCCAGCTCACCACCCAGGACAGGGAACTATGGT. It translates to CASSPPRTGNYG. The complete CDR3 protein is CASSPPRTGNYGQYF. The full variable domain, rest sourced from reference TRBV18 and TRBJ2-4, is NAGVMQNPRHLVRRRGQEARLRCSPMKGHSHVYWYRQLPEEGLKFMVYLQKENIIDESGMPKERFSAEFPKEGPSILRIQQVVRGDSAAYFCASSPPRTGNYGQYFGAGTRLSVL.

The part of the CDR3 DNA that was read is TGTGCCAGTAGTATAGGGGGGCTTAGCAATCAGCCG. This encodes CASSIGGLSNQP. The CDR3 in its entirety is CASSIGGLSNQPQYF. V usage is TRBV19 and J usage is TRBJ2-3, with D possibly matching TRBD1 (6 bases). The sequenced fragment ends 3 residues before the CDR3 boundary, so the rest is inferred from the germline J gene. CDR3 size: 15 residues. Per the germline V gene, CDR1 is LNHDA and CDR2 is SQIVND (reference sequence).

Note on this clone: Sequencing ends 3 residues short of the CDR3 end; the germline J gene provides the rest. The chain combines TRBV5-1 with TRBJ2-2; tentatively, D is TRBD2 (5 bases). This CDR3 region has 16 residues. V lost 7 bases and J 0 bases, leaving 16 bases between the germline ends. Germline-derived CDR1 and CDR2 are SGHRS and YFSETQ. The CDR3 region is CASSPEAGANTGELFF. CDR3 DNA (partial): TGCGCCAGCTCTCCGGAGGCAGGTGCGAACACCGGGGAG.

In regard to this clone: The DNA ends 3 residues before the CDR3 does, and the rest of the CDR3 is filled in from the germline J gene. The chain has TRBV19 and TRBJ2-5; perhaps TRBD2 as D (7 bases). The CDR3 runs 15 residues. Germline-derived CDR1 and CDR2 are LNHDA and SQIVND (reference sequence). V was clipped by 1 base and J by 2 bases, with 11 bases between them. This CDR3 reads CASSIGGGDQETQYF. The covered CDR3 bases are TGTGCCAGTAGTATAGGAGGGGGGGATCAAGAGACC.

On this clone itself: Sequencing ends 3 residues short of the CDR3 end; the germline J gene provides the rest. The chain links TRBV10-3 to TRBJ2-3; 13 bases match TRBD2. V lost 8 bases and J lost 1; bases outside the gene matches: 6. This CDR3 has 16 amino acids. CDR1 and CDR2 from the germline V gene are ENHRY and SYGVKD. Incomplete CDR3 DNA: TGTGCCATCGCTTCAGGACTAGCGGGGGGCACAGATACG. Amino acid sequence: CAIASGLAGGTDT. The entire CDR3 reads CAIASGLAGGTDTQYF.

Notes on this clone: Read coverage stops 3 residues before the CDR3 terminus; the germline J gene supplies the remainder. This rearrangement joins TRBV19 to TRBJ1-2, with D unclear. CDR3 length equals 14 residues. Germline CDR1 reads LNHDA; CDR2 reads SQIVND (reference sequence). Trimming took 8 bases from V and 0 from J, leaving 13 bases between them. The DNA read from the CDR3 is TGTGCCAGTCACCAAGACTCAACTAACTATGGC. Translation: CASHQDSTNYG. The full CDR3 protein reads CASHQDSTNYGYTF. Full variable domain (outside the CDR3, taken from reference TRBV19 and TRBJ1-2): DGGITQSPKYLFRKEGQNVTLSCEQNLNHDAMYWYRQDPGQGLRLIYYSQIVNDFQKGDIAEGYSVSREKKESFPLTVTSAQKNPTAFYLCASHQDSTNYGYTFGSGTRLTVV.

Notes on this clone: Read coverage stops 3 residues before the CDR3 terminus; the germline J gene supplies the remainder. The chain uses TRBV4-2 and TRBJ2-7; TRBD2 aligns across 8 bases. The CDR3 has 17 residues. The junction had 10 bases not matched to a gene; V was cut back by 0 bases and J by 3 bases. Germline CDR1 is LGHNA and CDR2 is YNFKEQ. CDR3 DNA (partial): TGTGCCAGCAGCCAAGAGGATACGGCGGGGGGACGCTACGAG. This codes for CASSQEDTAGGRYE. The CDR3 in its entirety is CASSQEDTAGGRYEQYF.

Note on this clone: The read is 3 residues too short to cover the CDR3 end, so that end is filled in from the germline J gene. The chain carries TRBV30 and TRBJ2-5; D is perhaps TRBD2 (6 bases). The CDR3 runs 14 residues. The ends were cut back, 6 bases at V and 4 bases at J, with 18 bases in the middle. Germline values: CDR1 GTSNPN, CDR2 SVGIG (reference sequence). Partial CDR3 DNA: TGTGCCTGCTCGACATGGGGGGAAATAGAGACC. This translates into CACSTWGEIET. In full, the CDR3 reads CACSTWGEIETQYF.

Comment on this clone: The CDR3 end falls 3 residues outside the read, so it is completed with the germline J gene. The chain has TRBV6-2 or TRBV6-3 and TRBJ2-7; D is perhaps TRBD2 (6 bases). Trimming cost V 5 bases and J 0 bases, with 11 bases left between them. Germline values: CDR1 MNHEY, CDR2 SVGEGT. CDR3 length: 14 amino acids. The CDR3 here is CASSTLASSYEQYF. Incomplete CDR3 DNA: TGTGCCAGCAGTACTCTAGCGTCCTCCTACGAG.

Note on this clone: Read coverage stops 3 residues before the CDR3 terminus; the germline J gene supplies the remainder. The V gene is TRBV5-4, the J gene TRBJ1-1; TRBD1 agrees at 8 bases. J was trimmed by 6 bases and V by 6 bases; bases with no gene match: 10. The CDR3 loop spans 14 amino acids. Germline CDR1 is SGHNT and CDR2 is YYREEE (reference sequence). CDR3 bases read: TGTGCCAGCATCAAAGACAGGGGAAATCCTGAA. This codes for CASIKDRGNPE. The CDR3 in full is CASIKDRGNPEAFF.

CDR3 amino acids: CASSLGSRSTEAFF. CDR3 DNA (partial): TGTGCCAGCAGCTTAGGGTCCAGATCTACTGAA. The chain has TRBV11-3 and TRBJ1-1; D gene ambiguous. The CDR3 extends 3 residues past the end of the read, so its final part is completed from the germline J gene. The CDR3 length is 14 residues. Germline V gene lookup returns CDR1 SGHNT and CDR2 YENEEA. V was shortened by 1 base and J by 5 bases, with 11 bases between the two germline ends.

On this clone itself: The read terminates 3 residues ahead of where the CDR3 ends, so the germline J gene completes it. The chain links TRBV7-3 to TRBJ1-2; D ambiguous. The V end lost 2 bases, the J end lost 2 bases, and 6 bases lay between the germline ends. The V gene's germline CDR1 is SGHTA and CDR2 FQGTGA. The CDR3 is 13 residues long. The CDR3 DNA, read in part, is TGTGCCAGCAGCTTAGGGCCAAACTATGGC. It yields the protein CASSLGPNYG. The entire CDR3 is CASSLGPNYGYTF.

Concerning this clone itself: The read falls 3 residues short of the CDR3 end, and the missing part is taken from the germline J gene. The chain joins TRBV7-2 to TRBJ2-2; D is possibly TRBD2 (5 bases). The ends were cut back, 7 bases at V and 1 base at J, with 7 bases in the middle. There are 13 residues in the CDR3. Germline V gives CDR1 SGHTA, CDR2 FQGNSA. CDR3 bases read: TGTGCCAGCAAGGCGGGGAACACCGGGGAG. Translated, it gives CASKAGNTGE. The entire CDR3 sequence reads CASKAGNTGELFF.

A note on this clone: The read terminates 3 residues ahead of where the CDR3 ends, so the germline J gene completes it. This chain uses TRBV7-3 with TRBJ1-5, with 7 bases identical to TRBD1. V gave up 2 bases and J gave up 1 base; unmatched junction bases: 5. The germline V gene has CDR1 SGHTA and CDR2 FQGTGA. The CDR3 runs 16 residues. The CDR3 bases that were read are TGTGCCAGCAGCTTAGAGATGGACAGGAGCAATCAGCCC. Protein sequence: CASSLEMDRSNQP. The full CDR3 is CASSLEMDRSNQPQHF.

Note on this clone: The missing CDR3 end, 3 residues past where the read stops, is filled in from the germline J gene. The rearrangement uses TRBV19 and TRBJ2-2; 7 positions match TRBD2. Germline assignment: CDR1 LNHDA and CDR2 SQIVND (reference sequence). The CDR3 is made up of 13 amino acids. The part of the CDR3 DNA that was read is TGTGCCACGCGGCGGGGGATCGATGAAAAG. Encoded protein: CATRRGIDEK. The CDR3 in its entirety is CATRRGIDEKLFF. Combining the CDR3 with reference TRBV19 and TRBJ2-2 gives the whole variable domain DGGITQSPKYLFRKEGQNVTLSCEQNLNHDAMYWYRQDPGQGLRLIYYSQIVNDFQKGDIAEGYSVSREKKESFPLTVTSAQKNPTAFYLCATRRGIDEKLFFGEGSRLTVL.

Worth noting for this clone: The sequence runs out 3 residues before the end of the CDR3; the remainder is reconstructed from the germline J gene. The V call is TRBV6-1, the J call TRBJ2-5; D uncertain. Germline assignment: CDR1 MNHNS and CDR2 SASEGT. Trimming cost V 1 base and J 3 bases, with 12 bases left between them. The CDR3 is 15 amino acids. The part of the CDR3 DNA that was read is TGTGCCAGCAGTGAAGATACCACACCAAAAGAGACC. It specifies CASSEDTTPKET. The CDR3 in full is CASSEDTTPKETQYF.

Note on this clone: Coverage ceases 3 residues before the CDR3 finishes, and the germline J gene fills in the end. The chain carries TRBV5-1 and TRBJ2-7; D might be TRBD1 (6 bases). Germline-derived CDR1 and CDR2 are SGHRS and YFSETQ. The CDR3 totals 13 residues. V was trimmed by 0 bases and J by 6 bases, leaving 10 bases between them. CDR3 region: CASSLDSRGEQYF. Partial CDR3 DNA: TGCGCCAGCAGCTTGGACTCCAGGGGCGAG.

Notes on this clone: The read finishes 3 residues shy of the CDR3 end, and the germline J gene is used to complete it. This sequence joins TRBV18 and TRBJ2-7; 8 bases align to TRBD1. CDR3 size: 15 residues. V lost 3 bases to trimming and J lost 5 bases; unmatched junction nucleotides: 9. Germline V lookup: CDR1 KGHSH, CDR2 LQKENI. CDR3: CASSPAGGYGDEQYF. The covered CDR3 bases are TGTGCCAGCTCACCGGCAGGGGGCTACGGGGACGAG.